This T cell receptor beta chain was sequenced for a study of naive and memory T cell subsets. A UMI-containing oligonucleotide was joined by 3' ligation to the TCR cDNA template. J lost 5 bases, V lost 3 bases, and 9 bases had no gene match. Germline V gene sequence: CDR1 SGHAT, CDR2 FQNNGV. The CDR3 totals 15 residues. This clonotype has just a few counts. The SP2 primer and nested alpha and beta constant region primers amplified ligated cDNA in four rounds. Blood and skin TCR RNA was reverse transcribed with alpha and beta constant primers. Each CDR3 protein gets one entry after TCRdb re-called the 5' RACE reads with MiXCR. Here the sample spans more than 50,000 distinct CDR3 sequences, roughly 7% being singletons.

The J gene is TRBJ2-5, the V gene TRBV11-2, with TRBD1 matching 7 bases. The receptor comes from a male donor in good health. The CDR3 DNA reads TGTGCCAGCAGCTTTAACAGGGGATATGGGGAGACCCAGTACTTC. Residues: CASSFNRGYGETQYF.